The 14 T cell receptor beta chains below all came from one sample that was sequenced in a study of CD8 T cells in Susac syndrome (dated by TCRdb to between 2019 and 2020). Libraries were made using the immunoSEQ multiplex PCR assay. RNA was extracted using the RNeasy kit, and roughly 0.5 to 1 ug of the RNA was reverse transcribed with random hexamers. The public reads were reprocessed in TCRdb via fastp at Q25 and MiXCR, keeping in-frame beta chains. A single entry per CDR3 protein holds the most common genes and DNA from its merged rows. The sample table lists approximately 100,000 distinct CDR3 sequences, less than 95% of them with a count of one. The top ten constitute approximately 0.12% of the sample. The sequenced sample consisted of CD8+ T cells from PBMCs. These receptor sequences come from a human donor in good health.

V is TRBV18 and J is TRBJ2-5; either TRBD1 or TRBD2 may supply D (5 bases each). Germline loops: CDR1 KGHSH, CDR2 LQKENI. The V end was cut by 6 bases, the J end by 5 bases, with 16 bases between. The length of the CDR3 is 14 residues. Written as DNA, the CDR3 is TGTGCCAGCTCCGGGACCCACCGAGGGGAGACCCAGTACTTC. This codes for CASSGTHRGETQYF.

V is TRBV12-3 or TRBV12-4 and J is TRBJ1-1, with a possible D match to TRBD1 (5 bases). V was pared by 3 bases and J by 7 bases, with 12 bases between. The CDR3 loop spans 13 amino acids. CDR3 nucleotides: TGTGCCAGCAGTTTCCAGGGTGCCGTTGAAGCTTTCTTT. As protein: CASSFQGAVEAFF.

This chain links TRBV15 with TRBJ1-1; D gene uncertain. The V gene lost 0 bases and the J gene lost 0 bases, with 11 bases spanning the gap. Germline loops: CDR1 LNHNV, CDR2 YYDKDF (reference sequence). There are 16 residues in the CDR3. The CDR3 region has the DNA TGTGCCACCAGCAGAGATCGAGGAGCCATGAACACTGAAGCTTTCTTT. This gives the protein CATSRDRGAMNTEAFF.

This chain uses TRBV2 with TRBJ2-5; 8 nucleotides agree with TRBD2. Germline V gene sequence: CDR1 SNHLY, CDR2 FYNNEI. J was trimmed by 5 bases and V by 1 base; bases with no gene match: 6. The CDR3 has 15 residues. The CDR3 spells CASSEGGLGAETQYF. The DNA for the CDR3 is TGTGCCAGCAGTGAAGGGGGACTAGGGGCGGAGACCCAGTACTTC.

The chain has TRBV19 and TRBJ2-6; no clear D. Trimming removed 5 bases at V and 0 bases at J, with 11 bases between. This CDR3 has 16 residues. CDR1 and CDR2 (germline): LNHDA, SQIVND (reference sequence). The CDR3 sequence is CASSLPGRSGANVLTF. The DNA for the CDR3 is TGTGCCAGTAGTCTACCGGGTCGCTCTGGGGCCAACGTCCTGACTTTC.

V gene TRBV5-4 combines with J gene TRBJ2-2, with D uncertain. CDR1 is SGHNT, CDR2 YYREEE, per germline (reference sequence). The V and J ends lost 9 bases and 1 base respectively, with 7 bases between them. This CDR3 has 12 residues. CDR3 sequence reads: CAITGNTGELFF. Here the CDR3 DNA reads TGTGCCATAACGGGGAACACCGGGGAGCTGTTTTTT.

The rearrangement joins TRBV19 to TRBJ1-2, with 9 bases identical to TRBD1. Germline CDR1 reads LNHDA; CDR2 reads SQIVND (reference sequence). The CDR3 is 12 residues long. The J segment lost 8 bases and the V segment lost 9 bases, leaving 7 bases of the junction unmatched. CDR3 bases: TGTGCCAGCAGACAGGGGGTCTGGGGCTACACCTTC. Residues: CASRQGVWGYTF.

The chain recombines TRBV2 with TRBJ1-6, with 7 bases identical to TRBD1. Germline V gene lookup returns CDR1 SNHLY and CDR2 FYNNEI. The CDR3 length is 18 residues. Losses at the gene ends were 3 bases for V and 5 bases for J; bases not matched to a gene: 13. CDR3 bases: TGTGCCAGCAGTGAGGGGACAGCATGGCCGGTAGATAATTCACCCCTCCACTTT. This translates into CASSEGTAWPVDNSPLHF.

DNA for the CDR3: TGTGCCAGTAGTACCGGGACAGGGAACACCGGGGAGCTGTTTTTT. It yields the protein CASSTGTGNTGELFF. This chain links TRBV19 with TRBJ2-2; 8 bases line up with TRBD1. V lost 4 bases, J lost 1 base, and 2 bases stayed unmatched. Germline assignment: CDR1 LNHDA and CDR2 SQIVND (reference sequence). The CDR3 sequence is 15 residues long.

V and J are TRBV3-1 and TRBJ2-7; D unresolved. The germline gives CDR1 LGHDT, CDR2 YNNKEL (reference sequence). The germline V and J ends were trimmed by 5 bases and 0 bases, with 11 bases remaining between them. CDR3 length: 14 residues. This CDR3 is CASSSSTSSYEQYF. CDR3 coding DNA: TGTGCCAGCAGCTCCAGCACGAGCTCCTACGAGCAGTACTTC.

The gene calls are TRBV27 and TRBJ2-7; 10 nucleotides align to TRBD2. The V gene's germline CDR1 is MNHEY and CDR2 SMNVEV (reference sequence). V shed 3 bases, J shed 12 bases, and the junction held 2 bases outside the gene matches. This CDR3 region has 11 residues. The CDR3 sequence: CASSLSGRAYF. As DNA, the CDR3 is TGTGCCAGCAGTTTGAGCGGGAGGGCGTACTTC.

This sequence joins TRBV9 and TRBJ2-6; the D is unclear. This CDR3 spans 19 amino acids. The germline CDR1 and CDR2 sequences are SGDLS and YYNGEE. V dropped 2 bases and J dropped 4 bases, with 22 bases sitting between them. CDR3 sequence reads: CASSVHLTGTPSGANVLTF. DNA for the CDR3: TGTGCCAGCAGCGTCCACCTCACTGGCACCCCATCCGGGGCCAACGTCCTGACTTTC.

The chain uses TRBV12-3 or TRBV12-4 and TRBJ2-5; D possibly corresponds to TRBD2 (6 bases). Between the trimmed V and J ends, which lost 2 bases and 0 bases, there was a span of 16 bases. The CDR3 spans 17 residues. This chain's CDR3 is CASSLTGVEGYQETQYF. DNA for the CDR3: TGTGCCAGCAGTTTAACGGGGGTTGAAGGGTACCAAGAGACCCAGTACTTC.

This clonotype has just one count. The chain combines TRBV7-8 with TRBJ2-5, with D maybe TRBD1 (6 bases). This CDR3 has 18 residues. Trimming left V 1 base short and J 1 base short, with 19 bases between. Germline V lookup: CDR1 SGHVS, CDR2 FQNEAQ. DNA for the CDR3: TGTGCCAGCAGCTTAGGGGACCGTAGGGGGAGCCCCCAAGAGACCCAGTACTTC. Translating it yields CASSLGDRRGSPQETQYF.